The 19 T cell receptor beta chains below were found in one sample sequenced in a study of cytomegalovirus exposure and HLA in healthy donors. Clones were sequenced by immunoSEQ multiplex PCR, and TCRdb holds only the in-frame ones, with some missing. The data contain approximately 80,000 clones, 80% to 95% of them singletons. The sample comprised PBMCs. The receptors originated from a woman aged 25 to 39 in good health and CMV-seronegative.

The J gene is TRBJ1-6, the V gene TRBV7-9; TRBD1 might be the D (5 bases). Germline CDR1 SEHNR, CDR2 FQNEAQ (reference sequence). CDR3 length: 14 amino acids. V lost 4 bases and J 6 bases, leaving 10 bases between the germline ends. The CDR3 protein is CASSYRSSNSPLHF. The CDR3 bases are TGTGCCAGCAGCTACAGGAGTTCTAATTCACCCCTCCACTTT.

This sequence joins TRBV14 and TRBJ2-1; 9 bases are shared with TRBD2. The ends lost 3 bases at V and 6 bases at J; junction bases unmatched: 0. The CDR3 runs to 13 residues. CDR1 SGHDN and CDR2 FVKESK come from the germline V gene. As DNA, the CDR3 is TGTGCCAGCAGCCAGGGACTAGCCAATGAGCAGTTCTTC. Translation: CASSQGLANEQFF. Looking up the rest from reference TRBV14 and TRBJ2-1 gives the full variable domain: EAGVTQFPSHSVIEKGQTVTLRCDPISGHDNLYWYRRVMGKEIKFLLHFVKESKQDESGMPNNRFLAERTGGTYSTLKVQPAELEDSGVYFCASSQGLANEQFFGPGTRLTVL.

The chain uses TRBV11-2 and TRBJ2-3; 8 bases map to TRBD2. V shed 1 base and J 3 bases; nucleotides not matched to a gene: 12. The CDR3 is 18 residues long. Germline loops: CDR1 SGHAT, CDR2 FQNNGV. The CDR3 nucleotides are TGTGCCAGCAGCTTAGGTAGCGGGATAGGTTTGGTGACAGATACGCAGTATTTT. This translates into CASSLGSGIGLVTDTQYF.

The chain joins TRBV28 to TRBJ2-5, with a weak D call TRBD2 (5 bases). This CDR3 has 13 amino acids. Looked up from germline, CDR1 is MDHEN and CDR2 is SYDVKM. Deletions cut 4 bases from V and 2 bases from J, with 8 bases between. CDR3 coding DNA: TGTGCCAGCAGTTCCCGGGATCAAGAGACCCAGTACTTC. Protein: CASSSRDQETQYF.

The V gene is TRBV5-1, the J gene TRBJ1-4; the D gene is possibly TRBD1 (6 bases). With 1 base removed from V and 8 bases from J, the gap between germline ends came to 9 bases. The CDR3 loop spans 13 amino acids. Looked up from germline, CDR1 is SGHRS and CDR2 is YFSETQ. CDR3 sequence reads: CASSLRQGEKLFF. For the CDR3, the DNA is TGCGCCAGCAGCTTGCGCCAGGGGGAAAAACTGTTTTTT. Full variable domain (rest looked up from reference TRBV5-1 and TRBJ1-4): KAGVTQTPRYLIKTRGQQVTLSCSPISGHRSVSWYQQTPGQGLQFLFEYFSETQRNKGNFPGRFSGRQFSNSRSEMNVSTLELGDSALYLCASSLRQGEKLFFGSGTQLSVL.

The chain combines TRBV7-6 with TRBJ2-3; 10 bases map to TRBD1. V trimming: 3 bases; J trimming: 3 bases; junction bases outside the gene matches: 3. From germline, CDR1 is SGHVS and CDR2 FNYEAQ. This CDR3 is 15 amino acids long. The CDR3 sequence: CASSFGTGVTDTQYF. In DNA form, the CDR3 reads TGTGCCAGCAGCTTCGGGACAGGGGTAACAGATACGCAGTATTTT.

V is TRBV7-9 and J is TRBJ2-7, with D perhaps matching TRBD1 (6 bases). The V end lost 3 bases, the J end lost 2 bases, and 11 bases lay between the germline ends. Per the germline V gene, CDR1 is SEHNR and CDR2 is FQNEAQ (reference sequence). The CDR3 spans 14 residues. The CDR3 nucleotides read TGTGCCAGCAGCTTTACTACAGGGACCTACGAGCAGTACTTC. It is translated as CASSFTTGTYEQYF. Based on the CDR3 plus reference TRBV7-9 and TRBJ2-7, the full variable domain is DTGVSQNPRHKITKRGQNVTFRCDPISEHNRLYWYRQTLGQGPEFLTYFQNEAQLEKSRLLSDRFSAERPKGSFSTLEIQRTEQGDSAMYLCASSFTTGTYEQYFGPGTRLTVT.

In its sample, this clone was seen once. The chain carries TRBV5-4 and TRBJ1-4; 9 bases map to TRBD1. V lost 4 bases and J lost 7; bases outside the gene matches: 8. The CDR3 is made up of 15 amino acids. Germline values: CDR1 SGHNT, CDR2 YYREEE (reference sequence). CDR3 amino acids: CASSRDRVNGEKLFF. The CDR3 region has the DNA TGTGCCAGCAGCCGGGACAGGGTCAATGGTGAAAAACTGTTTTTT.

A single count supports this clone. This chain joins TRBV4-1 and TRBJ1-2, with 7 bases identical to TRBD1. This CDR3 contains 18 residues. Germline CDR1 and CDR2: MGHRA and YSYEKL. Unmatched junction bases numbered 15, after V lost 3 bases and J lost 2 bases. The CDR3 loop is CASSHPRAGQATNYGYTF. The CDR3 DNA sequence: TGCGCCAGCAGCCATCCTCGTGCCGGACAGGCGACGAACTATGGCTACACCTTC.

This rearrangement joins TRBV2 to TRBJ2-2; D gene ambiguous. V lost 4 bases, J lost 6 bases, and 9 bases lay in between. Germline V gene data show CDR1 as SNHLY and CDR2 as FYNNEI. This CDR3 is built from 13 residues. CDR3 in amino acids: CASSVGEAGELFF. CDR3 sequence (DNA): TGTGCCAGCAGTGTCGGTGAGGCCGGGGAGCTGTTTTTT.

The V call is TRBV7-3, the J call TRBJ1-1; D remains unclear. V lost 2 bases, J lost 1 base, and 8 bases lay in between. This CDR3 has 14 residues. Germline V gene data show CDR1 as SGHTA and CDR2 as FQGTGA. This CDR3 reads CASSLYGENTEAFF. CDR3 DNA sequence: TGTGCCAGCAGCTTATACGGAGAGAACACTGAAGCTTTCTTT.

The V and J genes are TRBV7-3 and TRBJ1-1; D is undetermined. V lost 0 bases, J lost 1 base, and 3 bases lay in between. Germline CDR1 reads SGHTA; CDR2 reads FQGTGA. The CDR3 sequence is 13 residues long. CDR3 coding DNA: TGTGCCAGCAGCTTAACCCAGAACACTGAAGCTTTCTTT. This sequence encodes CASSLTQNTEAFF.

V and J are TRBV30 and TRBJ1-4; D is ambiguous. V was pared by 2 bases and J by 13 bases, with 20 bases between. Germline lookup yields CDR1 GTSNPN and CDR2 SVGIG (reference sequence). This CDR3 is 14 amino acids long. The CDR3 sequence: CAWSPGGPGARLFF. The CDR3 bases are TGTGCCTGGAGTCCCGGAGGGCCGGGTGCGAGACTGTTTTTT.

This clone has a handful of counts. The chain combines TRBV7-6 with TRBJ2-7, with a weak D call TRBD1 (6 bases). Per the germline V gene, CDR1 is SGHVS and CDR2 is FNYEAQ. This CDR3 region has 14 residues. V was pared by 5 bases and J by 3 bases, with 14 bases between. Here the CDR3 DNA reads TGTGCCAGCAGCATTAACAGGGAAAGCTACGAGCAGTACTTC. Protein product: CASSINRESYEQYF. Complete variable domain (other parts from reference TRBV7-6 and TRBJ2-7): GAGVSQSPRYKVTKRGQDVALRCDPISGHVSLYWYRQALGQGPEFLTYFNYEAQQDKSGLPNDRFSAERPEGSISTLTIQRTEQRDSAMYRCASSINRESYEQYFGPGTRLTVT.

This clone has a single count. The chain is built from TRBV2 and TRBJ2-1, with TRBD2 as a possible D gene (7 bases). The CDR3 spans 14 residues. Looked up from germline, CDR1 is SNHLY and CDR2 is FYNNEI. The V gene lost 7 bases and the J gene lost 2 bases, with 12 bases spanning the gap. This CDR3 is CASTGGGPYNEQFF. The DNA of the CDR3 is TGTGCCAGCACGGGCGGGGGCCCCTACAATGAGCAGTTCTTC.

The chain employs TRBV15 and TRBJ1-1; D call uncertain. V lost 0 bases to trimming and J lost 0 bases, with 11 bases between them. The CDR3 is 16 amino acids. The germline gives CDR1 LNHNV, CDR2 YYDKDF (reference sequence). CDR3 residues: CATSRDRRAVNTEAFF. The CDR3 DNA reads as TGTGCCACCAGCAGAGATCGGCGGGCTGTGAACACTGAAGCTTTCTTT.

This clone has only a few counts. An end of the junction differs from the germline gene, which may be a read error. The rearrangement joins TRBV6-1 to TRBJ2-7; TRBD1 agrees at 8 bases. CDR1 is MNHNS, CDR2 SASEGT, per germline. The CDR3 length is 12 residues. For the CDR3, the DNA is TGTGCCAGCAGTGAAGGGGGCAGGGGGCCGAACTTC. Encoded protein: CASSEGGRGPNF.

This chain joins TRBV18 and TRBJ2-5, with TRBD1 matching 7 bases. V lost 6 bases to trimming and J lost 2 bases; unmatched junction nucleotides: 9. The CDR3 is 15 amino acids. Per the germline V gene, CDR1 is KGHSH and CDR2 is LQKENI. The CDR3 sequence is CASSLLLGQQETQYF. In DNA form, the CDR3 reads TGTGCCAGCTCCCTCCTCCTGGGACAGCAAGAGACCCAGTACTTC.

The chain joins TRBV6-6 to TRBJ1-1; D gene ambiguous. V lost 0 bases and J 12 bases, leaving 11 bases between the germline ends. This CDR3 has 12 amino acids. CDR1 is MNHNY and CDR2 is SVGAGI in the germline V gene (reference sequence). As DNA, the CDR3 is TGTGCCAGCAGTTACTCGATCCAAGCACCTTTCTTT. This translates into CASSYSIQAPFF.